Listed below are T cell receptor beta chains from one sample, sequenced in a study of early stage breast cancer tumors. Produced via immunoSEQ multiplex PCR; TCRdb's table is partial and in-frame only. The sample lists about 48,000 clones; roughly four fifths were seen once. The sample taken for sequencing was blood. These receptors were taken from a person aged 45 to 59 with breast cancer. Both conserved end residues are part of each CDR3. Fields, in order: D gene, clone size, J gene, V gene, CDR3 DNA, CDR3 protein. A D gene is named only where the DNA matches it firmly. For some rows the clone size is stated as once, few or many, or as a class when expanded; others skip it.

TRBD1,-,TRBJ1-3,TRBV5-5,TGTGCCAGCAGCTTGGCGGCCACAGGGGCTGGAAACACCATATATTTT,CASSLAATGAGNTIYF
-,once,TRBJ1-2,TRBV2,TGTGCCAGCGATGTTTGGGCAGGGAAAAACTATGGCTACACCTTC,CASDVWAGKNYGYTF
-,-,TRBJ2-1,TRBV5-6,TGTGCCAGCAGTCTAGGTTGGGCCGGGCTCGCCACGCTGGATGAGCAGTTCTTC,CASSLGWAGLATLDEQFF
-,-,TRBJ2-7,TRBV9,TGTGCCAGCAGCGTAGGAATAGGGGAGCAGTACTTC,CASSVGIGEQYF
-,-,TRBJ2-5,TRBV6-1,TGTGCCAGCAGTGAGTGGGACCAAGAGACCCAGTACTTC,CASSEWDQETQYF
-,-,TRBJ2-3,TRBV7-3,TGTGCCAGCAGCTTAATGCCCCCTGATACGCAGTATTTT,CASSLMPPDTQYF
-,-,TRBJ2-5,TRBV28,TGTGCCAGTACGAGGTGGACGAACCAAGAGACCCAGTACTTC,CASTRWTNQETQYF
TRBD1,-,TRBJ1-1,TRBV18,TGTGCCAGCTCACCACCTCCTCATACAGGACAGGGGGCTGAAGCTTTCTTT,CASSPPPHTGQGAEAFF
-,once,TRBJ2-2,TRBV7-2,TGTGCCAGCAGCTTAGCGCGCTCCAGCACCGGGGAGCTGTTTTTT,CASSLARSSTGELFF
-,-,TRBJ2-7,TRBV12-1,TGTGCCAGCAGCCCTAACACCCGGACAGTTGATTTCTACGAGCAGTACTTC,CASSPNTRTVDFYEQYF
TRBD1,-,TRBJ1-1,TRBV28,TGTGCCAGCGCCCCCGGGACAGAAAACACTGAAGCTTTCTTT,CASAPGTENTEAFF
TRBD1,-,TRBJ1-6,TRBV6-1,TGTGCCAGCAGTGGACAGGGAGGCTCCTATAATTCACCCCTCCACTTT,CASSGQGGSYNSPLHF
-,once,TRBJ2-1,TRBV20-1,TGCAGTGCTAGAGATAATGAGCAGTTCTTC,CSARDNEQFF
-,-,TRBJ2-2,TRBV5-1,TGCGCCAGCAGCCCTGGTGAATCCACCGGGGAGCTGTTTTTT,CASSPGESTGELFF
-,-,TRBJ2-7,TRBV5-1,TGCGCCAGCAGCTTGGGAGACGGCTCCTACGAGCAGTACTTC,CASSLGDGSYEQYF
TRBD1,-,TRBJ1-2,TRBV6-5,TGTGCCAGCAGTCCTCGGGACAGGGGGAGGAATGGCTACACCTTC,CASSPRDRGRNGYTF
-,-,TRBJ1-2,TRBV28,TGTGCCAGTTCCCGGGATCATTGGTCAAGCTATGGCTACACCTTC,CASSRDHWSSYGYTF
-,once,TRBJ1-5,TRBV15,TGTGCCACCAGGACTACGGATAGCAATCAGCCCCAGCATTTT,CATRTTDSNQPQHF
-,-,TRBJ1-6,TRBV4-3,TGCGCCAGCAGCCAAAGGCAGGGTGGGAGTTCACCCCTCCACTTT,CASSQRQGGSSPLHF
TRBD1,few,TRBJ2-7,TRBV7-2,TGTGCCAGCAGCTTAGTGGGGACAGGGGTTTACGAGCAGTACTTC,CASSLVGTGVYEQYF